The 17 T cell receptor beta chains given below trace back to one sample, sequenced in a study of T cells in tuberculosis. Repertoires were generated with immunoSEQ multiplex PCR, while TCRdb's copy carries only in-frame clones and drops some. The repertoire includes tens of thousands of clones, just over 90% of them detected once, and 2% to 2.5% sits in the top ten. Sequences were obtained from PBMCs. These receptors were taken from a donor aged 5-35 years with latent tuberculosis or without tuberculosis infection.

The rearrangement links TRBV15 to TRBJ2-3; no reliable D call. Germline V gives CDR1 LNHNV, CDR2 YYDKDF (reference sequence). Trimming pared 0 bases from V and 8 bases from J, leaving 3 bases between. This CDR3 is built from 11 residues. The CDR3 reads CATSREATQYF. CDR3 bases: TGTGCCACCAGCAGAGAAGCTACGCAGTATTTT.

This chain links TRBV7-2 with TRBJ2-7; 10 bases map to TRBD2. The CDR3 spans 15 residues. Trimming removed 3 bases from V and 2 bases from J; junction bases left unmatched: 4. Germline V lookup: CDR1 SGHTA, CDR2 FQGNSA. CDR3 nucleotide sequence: TGTGCCAGCAGCTTCACCGGGACTAGCGCCTACGAGCAGTACTTC. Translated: CASSFTGTSAYEQYF.

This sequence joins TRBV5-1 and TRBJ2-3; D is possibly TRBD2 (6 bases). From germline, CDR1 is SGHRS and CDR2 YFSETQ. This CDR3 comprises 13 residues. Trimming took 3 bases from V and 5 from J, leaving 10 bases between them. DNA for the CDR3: TGCGCCAGCAGCTACCGGGAGAGAGATACGCAGTATTTT. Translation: CASSYRERDTQYF.

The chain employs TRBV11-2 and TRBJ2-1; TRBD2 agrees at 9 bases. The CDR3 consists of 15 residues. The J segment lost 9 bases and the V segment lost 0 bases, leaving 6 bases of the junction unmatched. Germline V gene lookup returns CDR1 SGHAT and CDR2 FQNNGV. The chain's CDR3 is CASSLDVAGASEQFF. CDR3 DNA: TGTGCCAGCAGCTTAGATGTAGCGGGAGCAAGTGAGCAGTTCTTC.

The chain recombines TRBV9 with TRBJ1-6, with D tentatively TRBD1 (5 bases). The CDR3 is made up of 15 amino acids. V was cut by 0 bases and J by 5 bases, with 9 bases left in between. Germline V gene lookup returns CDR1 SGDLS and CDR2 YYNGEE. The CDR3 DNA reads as TGTGCCAGCAGCGTAGGGACAACCAATAATTCACCCCTCCACTTT. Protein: CASSVGTTNNSPLHF.

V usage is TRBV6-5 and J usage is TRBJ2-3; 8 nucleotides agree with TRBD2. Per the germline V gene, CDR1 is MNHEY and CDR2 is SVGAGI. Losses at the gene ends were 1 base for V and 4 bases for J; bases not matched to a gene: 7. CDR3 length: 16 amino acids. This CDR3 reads CASSYFGGRSPDTQYF. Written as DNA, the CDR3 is TGTGCCAGCAGTTACTTTGGCGGGAGGAGTCCAGATACGCAGTATTTT.

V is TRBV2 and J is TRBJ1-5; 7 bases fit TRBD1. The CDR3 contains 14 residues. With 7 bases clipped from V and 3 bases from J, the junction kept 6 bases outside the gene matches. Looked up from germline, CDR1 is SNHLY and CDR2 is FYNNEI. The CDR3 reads CASTRTGANQPQHF. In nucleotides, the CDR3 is TGTGCCAGCACCAGAACAGGGGCCAATCAGCCCCAGCATTTT.

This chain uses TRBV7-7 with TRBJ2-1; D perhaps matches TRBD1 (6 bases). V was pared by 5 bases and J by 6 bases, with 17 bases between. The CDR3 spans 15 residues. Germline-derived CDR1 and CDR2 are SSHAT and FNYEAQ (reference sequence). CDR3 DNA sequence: TGTGCCAGCAGCGTGGGACAACCCGAGGGCAATGAGCAGTTCTTC. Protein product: CASSVGQPEGNEQFF. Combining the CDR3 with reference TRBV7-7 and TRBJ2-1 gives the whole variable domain GAGVSQSPRYKVTKRGQDVTLRCDPISSHATLYWYQQALGQGPEFLTYFNYEAQPDKSGLPSDRFSAERPEGSISTLTIQRTEQRDSAMYRCASSVGQPEGNEQFFGPGTRLTVL.

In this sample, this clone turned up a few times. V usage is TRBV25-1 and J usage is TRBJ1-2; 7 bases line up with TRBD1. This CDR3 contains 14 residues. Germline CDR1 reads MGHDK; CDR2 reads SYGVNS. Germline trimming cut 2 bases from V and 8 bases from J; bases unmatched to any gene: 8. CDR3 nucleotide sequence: TGTGCCAGCAGTGAAACGTCGACAGGGTGGGGCTACACCTTC. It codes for CASSETSTGWGYTF.

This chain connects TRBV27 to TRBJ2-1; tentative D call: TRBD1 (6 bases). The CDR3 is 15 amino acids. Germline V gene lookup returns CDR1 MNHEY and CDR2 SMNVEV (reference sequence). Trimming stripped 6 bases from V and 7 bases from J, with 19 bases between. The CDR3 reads CASRNPGARRNEQFF. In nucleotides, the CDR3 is TGTGCCAGCAGGAATCCAGGGGCACGGAGGAATGAGCAGTTCTTC.

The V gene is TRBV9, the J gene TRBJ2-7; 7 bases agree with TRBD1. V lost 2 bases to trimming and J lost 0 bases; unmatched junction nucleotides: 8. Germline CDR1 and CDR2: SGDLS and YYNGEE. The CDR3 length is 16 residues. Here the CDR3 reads CASSVRTGTASYEQYF. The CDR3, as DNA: TGTGCCAGCAGCGTGAGAACCGGGACAGCCTCCTACGAGCAGTACTTC.

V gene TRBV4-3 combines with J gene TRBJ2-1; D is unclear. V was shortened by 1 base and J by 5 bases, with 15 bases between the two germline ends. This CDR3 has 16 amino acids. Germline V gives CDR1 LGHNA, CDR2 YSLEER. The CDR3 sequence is CASSQAGPSWDNEQFF. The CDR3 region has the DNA TGCGCCAGCAGCCAAGCAGGCCCGTCCTGGGACAATGAGCAGTTCTTC.

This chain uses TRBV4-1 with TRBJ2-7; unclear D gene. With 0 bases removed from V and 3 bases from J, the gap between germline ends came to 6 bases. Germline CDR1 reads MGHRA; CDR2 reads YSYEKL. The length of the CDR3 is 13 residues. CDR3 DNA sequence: TGCGCCAGCAGCCAAGACCCGTACTACGAGCAGTACTTC. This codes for CASSQDPYYEQYF.

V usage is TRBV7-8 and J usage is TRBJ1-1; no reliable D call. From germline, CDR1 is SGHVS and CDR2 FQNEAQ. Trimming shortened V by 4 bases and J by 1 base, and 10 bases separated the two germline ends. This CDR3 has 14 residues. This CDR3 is CASSSLTGNTEAFF. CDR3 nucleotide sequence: TGTGCCAGCAGCTCTCTCACTGGGAACACTGAAGCTTTCTTT.

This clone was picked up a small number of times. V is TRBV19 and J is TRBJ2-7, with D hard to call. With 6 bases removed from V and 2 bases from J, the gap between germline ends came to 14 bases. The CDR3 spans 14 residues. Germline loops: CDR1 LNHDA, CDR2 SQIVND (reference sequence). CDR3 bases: TGTGCCAGTAGGACTGAAAGGTCTGCCTACGAGCAGTACTTC. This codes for CASRTERSAYEQYF.

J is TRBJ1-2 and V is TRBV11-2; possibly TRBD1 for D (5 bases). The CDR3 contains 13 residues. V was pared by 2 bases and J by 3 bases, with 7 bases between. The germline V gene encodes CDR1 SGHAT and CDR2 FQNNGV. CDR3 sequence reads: CASSLRDYYGYTF. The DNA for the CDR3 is TGTGCCAGCAGCTTAAGGGACTACTATGGCTACACCTTC.

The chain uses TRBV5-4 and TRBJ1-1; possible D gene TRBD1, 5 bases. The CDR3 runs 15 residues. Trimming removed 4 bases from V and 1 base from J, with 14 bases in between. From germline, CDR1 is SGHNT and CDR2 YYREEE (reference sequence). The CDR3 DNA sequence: TGTGCCAGCAGCCCCGTCTTGGGGGGGAACACTGAAGCTTTCTTT. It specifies CASSPVLGGNTEAFF.